The 10 T cell receptor beta chains listed next were all sequenced from one sample in a study of identifying expanded T cells in peripheral blood. TCRdb's table, derived via immunoSEQ multiplex PCR, lists solely in-frame clones and lacks some. The table has over 100,000 clones, about 87% seen once. Input material: blood. The receptor set was obtained from a person between 18 and 75 years old in good health.

Worth noting for this clone: The sample contains more than one DNA sequence encoding this CDR3. The CDR3 sequence is CASSQRRGSEAFF. CDR3 nucleotide sequence: TGCGCCAGCAGCCAACGACGGGGATCTGAAGCTTTCTTT. V and J are TRBV4-3 and TRBJ1-1; D remains unclear. CDR3 length: 13 amino acids. CDR1 LGHNA and CDR2 YSLEER come from the germline V gene. V was shortened by 2 bases and J by 6 bases, with 10 bases between the two germline ends.

The chain combines TRBV10-3 with TRBJ1-1; 7 nucleotides agree with TRBD1. V shed 4 bases and J 7 bases; nucleotides not matched to a gene: 6. From germline, CDR1 is ENHRY and CDR2 SYGVKD. This CDR3 comprises 13 residues. The CDR3 protein is CAISAGQWGEAFF. The DNA of the CDR3 is TGTGCCATCAGTGCGGGACAGTGGGGTGAAGCTTTCTTT.

The rearrangement joins TRBV7-8 to TRBJ1-3; the D is unclear. This CDR3 comprises 15 residues. Trimming removed 5 bases at V and 7 bases at J, with 18 bases between. The germline gives CDR1 SGHVS, CDR2 FQNEAQ. The CDR3 spells CASSHTRELRNTIYF. CDR3 nucleotide sequence: TGTGCCAGCAGCCATACCAGAGAATTACGGAACACCATATATTTT.

In this sample, this clone turned up once. The chain is built from TRBV5-4 and TRBJ1-4, with 8 bases aligning to TRBD1. The CDR3 is made up of 15 amino acids. Unmatched junction bases numbered 10, after V lost 5 bases and J lost 7 bases. From germline, CDR1 is SGHNT and CDR2 YYREEE (reference sequence). The chain's CDR3 is CASSFRQGRSEKLFF. As DNA, the CDR3 is TGTGCCAGCAGTTTTAGACAGGGGAGGAGTGAAAAACTGTTTTTT. Full variable domain (missing parts from reference TRBV5-4 and TRBJ1-4): ETGVTQSPTHLIKTRGQQVTLRCSSQSGHNTVSWYQQALGQGPQFIFQYYREEENGRGNFPPRFSGLQFPNYSSELNVNALELDDSALYLCASSFRQGRSEKLFFGSGTQLSVL.

In this sample, this clone turned up a few times. The chain employs TRBV29-1 and TRBJ1-1; 7 bases fit TRBD1. The CDR3 spans 14 residues. V shed 4 bases, J shed 5 bases, and the junction held 10 bases outside the gene matches. From germline, CDR1 is SQVTM and CDR2 ANQGSEA. CDR3 region: CSVVTHRGRTEAFF. The DNA for the CDR3 is TGCAGCGTTGTAACTCACAGGGGCCGGACTGAAGCTTTCTTT.

This clone was counted only a few times. The gene calls are TRBV7-9 and TRBJ1-1; perhaps TRBD1 as D (6 bases). The CDR3 runs 11 residues. Germline V gene sequence: CDR1 SEHNR, CDR2 FQNEAQ (reference sequence). The ends were cut back, 8 bases at V and 7 bases at J, with 11 bases in the middle. The CDR3 sequence is CASGKQGEAFF. The CDR3 nucleotides read TGTGCCAGCGGGAAACAGGGTGAAGCTTTCTTT.

This chain uses TRBV27 with TRBJ1-2, with a possible D match to TRBD1 (5 bases). The germline V and J ends were trimmed by 11 bases and 4 bases, with 20 bases remaining between them. The germline V gene encodes CDR1 MNHEY and CDR2 SMNVEV (reference sequence). This CDR3 has 14 residues. The CDR3 loop reads CAPRGRPLPYGYTF. CDR3 in DNA: TGTGCCCCCCGGGGCCGGCCGCTACCCTATGGCTACACCTTC.

This chain links TRBV2 with TRBJ1-5; D is ambiguous. This CDR3 region has 14 residues. V lost 5 bases to trimming and J lost 4 bases, with 12 bases between them. The germline CDR1 and CDR2 sequences are SNHLY and FYNNEI. CDR3 in DNA: TGTGCCAGCAGTAGAGACAATTTTAATCAGCCCCAGCATTTT. It yields the protein CASSRDNFNQPQHF.

The chain has TRBV6-6 and TRBJ2-5; D is uncertain. This CDR3 is 14 amino acids long. The V end was cut by 2 bases, the J end by 2 bases, with 9 bases between. The germline V gene encodes CDR1 MNHNY and CDR2 SVGAGI (reference sequence). The CDR3 bases are TGTGCCAGCAGTTACCCACAGAAACAAGAGACCCAGTACTTC. Residues: CASSYPQKQETQYF.

The rearrangement uses TRBV5-1 and TRBJ1-2, with D unresolved. The CDR3 consists of 15 residues. Trimming removed 2 bases at V and 0 bases at J, with 11 bases between. In germline, CDR1 is SGHRS, CDR2 YFSETQ. This CDR3 reads CASSLMPDTNYGYTF. In nucleotides, the CDR3 is TGCGCCAGCAGCTTAATGCCGGATACTAACTATGGCTACACCTTC.